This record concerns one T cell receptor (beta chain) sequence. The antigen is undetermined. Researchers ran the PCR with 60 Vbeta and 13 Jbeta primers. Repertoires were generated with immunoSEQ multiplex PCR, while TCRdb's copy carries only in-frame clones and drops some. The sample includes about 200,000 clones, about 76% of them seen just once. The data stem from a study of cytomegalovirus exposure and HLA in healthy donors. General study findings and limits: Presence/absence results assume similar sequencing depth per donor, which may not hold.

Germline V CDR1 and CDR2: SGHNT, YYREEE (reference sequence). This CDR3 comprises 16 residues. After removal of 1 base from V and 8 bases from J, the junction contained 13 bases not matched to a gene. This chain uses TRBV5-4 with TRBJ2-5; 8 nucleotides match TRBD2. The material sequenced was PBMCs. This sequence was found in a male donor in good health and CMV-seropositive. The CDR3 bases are TGTGCCAGCAGCTTGAAATTCGGGGGGGCATTAGCAACCCAGTACTTC. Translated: CASSLKFGGALATQYF. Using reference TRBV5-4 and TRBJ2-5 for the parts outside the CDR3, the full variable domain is ETGVTQSPTHLIKTRGQQVTLRCSSQSGHNTVSWYQQALGQGPQFIFQYYREEENGRGNFPPRFSGLQFPNYSSELNVNALELDDSALYLCASSLKFGGALATQYFGPGTRLLVL.